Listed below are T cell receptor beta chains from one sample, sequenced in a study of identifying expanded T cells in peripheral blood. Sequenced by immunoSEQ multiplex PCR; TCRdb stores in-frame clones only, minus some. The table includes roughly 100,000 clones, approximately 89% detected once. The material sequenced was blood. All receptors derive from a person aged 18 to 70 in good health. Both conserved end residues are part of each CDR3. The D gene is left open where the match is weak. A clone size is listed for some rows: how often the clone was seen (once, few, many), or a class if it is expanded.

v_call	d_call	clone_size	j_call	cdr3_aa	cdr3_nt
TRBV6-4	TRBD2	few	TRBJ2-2	CASGAGANTGELFF	TGTGCCAGCGGGGCGGGGGCGAACACCGGGGAGCTGTTTTTT
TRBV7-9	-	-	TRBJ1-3	CASSLRRASGNTIYF	TGTGCCAGCAGCCTACGGCGTGCTTCTGGAAACACCATATATTTT
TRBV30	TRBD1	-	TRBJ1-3	CAWGQGVNTIYF	TGTGCCTGGGGACAGGGGGTAAACACCATATATTTT
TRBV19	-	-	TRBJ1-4	CASSIGRNEKLFF	TGTGCCAGTAGTATCGGGAGGAATGAAAAACTGTTTTTT
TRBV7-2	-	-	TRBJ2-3	CASSREMSTDTQYF	TGTGCCAGCAGCCGAGAGATGAGCACAGATACGCAGTATTTT
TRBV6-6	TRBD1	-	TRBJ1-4	CASTKLGQGYEKLFF	TGTGCCAGCACTAAATTGGGACAGGGTTATGAAAAACTGTTTTTT
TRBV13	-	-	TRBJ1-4	CASSFRRASGEKLFF	TGTGCCAGCAGCTTCAGGAGGGCGAGCGGTGAAAAACTGTTTTTT
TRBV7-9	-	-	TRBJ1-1	CASSPSLDMNTEAFF	TGTGCCAGCAGCCCCAGCTTGGATATGAACACTGAAGCTTTCTTT
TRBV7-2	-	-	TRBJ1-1	CASSRERDTEAFF	TGTGCCAGCAGCAGGGAAAGGGACACTGAAGCTTTCTTT
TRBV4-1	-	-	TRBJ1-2	CASSQEYQVHYGYTF	TGCGCCAGCAGCCAAGAATATCAGGTGCACTATGGCTACACCTTC
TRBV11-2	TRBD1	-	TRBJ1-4	CASSPLTGVGNEKLFF	TGTGCCAGCAGCCCTCTCACAGGGGTTGGTAATGAAAAACTGTTTTTT
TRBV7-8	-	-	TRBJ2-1	CASSSRLDYEQFF	TGTGCCAGCAGCTCCCGGCTGGACTATGAGCAGTTCTTC
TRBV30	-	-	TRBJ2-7	CAWSTGTVGGDEQYF	TGTGCCTGGAGTACCGGGACCGTGGGCGGCGACGAGCAGTACTTC
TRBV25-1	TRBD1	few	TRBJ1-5	CASSPRTGSNQPQHF	TGTGCCAGCAGTCCTCGGACAGGGAGCAATCAGCCCCAGCATTTT
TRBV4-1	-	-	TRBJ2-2	CASSQEGVNTGELFF	TGCGCCAGCAGCCAAGAGGGTGTTAACACCGGGGAGCTGTTTTTT
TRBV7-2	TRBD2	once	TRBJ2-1	CASSSTSGGAYEQFF	TGTGCCAGCAGCTCTACTAGCGGGGGGGCTTATGAGCAGTTCTTC
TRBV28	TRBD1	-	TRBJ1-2	CASSPGRTGGYTF	TGTGCCAGCAGTCCGGGAAGGACAGGAGGCTACACCTTC
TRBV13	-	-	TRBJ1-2	CASSFSGGGYTF	TGTGCCAGCAGCTTTTCTGGAGGGGGCTACACCTTC
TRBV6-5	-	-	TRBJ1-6	CASSYSGNSPLHF	TGTGCCAGCAGTTACTCGGGGAATTCACCCCTCCACTTT
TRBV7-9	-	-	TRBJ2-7	CASSLVEDLYF	TGTGCCAGCAGCTTAGTTGAAGATCTGTACTTC
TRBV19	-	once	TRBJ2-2	CASRGEAGELFF	TGTGCCAGCCGAGGGGAGGCCGGGGAGCTGTTTTTT
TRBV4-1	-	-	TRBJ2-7	CASSPWTRPYEQYF	TGCGCCAGCAGCCCATGGACACGTCCCTACGAGCAGTACTTC
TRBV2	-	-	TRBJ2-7	CASSEAAGEQYF	TGTGCCAGCAGTGAAGCGGCAGGGGAGCAGTACTTC
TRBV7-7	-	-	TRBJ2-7	CASSLTGLNEQYF	TGTGCCAGCAGCTTAACTGGGTTAAACGAGCAGTACTTC
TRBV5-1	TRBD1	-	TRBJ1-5	CASSIDRGQPQHF	TGCGCCAGCAGCATAGACAGGGGCCAGCCCCAGCATTTT
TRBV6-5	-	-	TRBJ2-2	CASRPRGAQELFF	TGTGCCAGCAGACCCAGGGGCGCCCAGGAGCTGTTTTTT
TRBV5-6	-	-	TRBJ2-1	CASSFAGNEQFF	TGTGCCAGCAGCTTCGCCGGCAATGAGCAGTTCTTC
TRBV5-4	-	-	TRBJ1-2	CASSLAGRGKGYTF	TGTGCCAGCAGCTTGGCCGGCAGGGGTAAAGGCTACACCTTC
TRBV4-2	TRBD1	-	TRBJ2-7	CASSRTPASATGVGEQYF	TGTGCCAGCAGCCGAACACCAGCTTCCGCGACAGGGGTTGGCGAGCAGTACTTC
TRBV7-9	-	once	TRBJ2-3	CASRANRELIPDTQYF	TGTGCCAGCAGAGCAAACAGGGAATTAATCCCAGATACGCAGTATTTT
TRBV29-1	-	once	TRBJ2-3	CSVEGGGGGMGTDTQYF	TGCAGCGTTGAAGGAGGGGGTGGTGGGATGGGCACAGATACGCAGTATTTT
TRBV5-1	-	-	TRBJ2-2	CASSGTSGGHHTGELFF	TGCGCCAGCAGCGGGACGAGTGGGGGGCACCACACCGGGGAGCTGTTTTTT
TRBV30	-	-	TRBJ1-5	CAWSPGVNQPQHF	TGTGCCTGGAGTCCAGGGGTCAATCAGCCCCAGCATTTT
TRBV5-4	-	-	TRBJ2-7	CASSSDTGNTYEQYF	TGTGCCAGCAGCTCCGACACAGGGAACACCTACGAGCAGTACTTC
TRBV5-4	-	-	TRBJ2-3	CASSPGRTTSTDTQYF	TGTGCCAGCAGCCCCGGGCGAACCACTAGCACAGATACGCAGTATTTT
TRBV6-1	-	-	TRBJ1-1	CASSPLLVNTEAFF	TGTGCCAGCAGTCCTTTGTTGGTAAACACTGAAGCTTTCTTT
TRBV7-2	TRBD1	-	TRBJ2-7	CASRGQGYEQYF	TGTGCCAGCAGAGGACAGGGCTACGAGCAGTACTTC
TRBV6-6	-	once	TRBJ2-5	CASSFRTASETQYF	TGTGCCAGTAGCTTTCGAACTGCTTCAGAGACCCAGTACTTC
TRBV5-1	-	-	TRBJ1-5	CASSLAGGRQPQHF	TGCGCCAGCAGCTTGGCGGGAGGGCGCCAGCCCCAGCATTTT
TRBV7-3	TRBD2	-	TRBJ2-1	CASSLGSGSNEQFF	TGTGCCAGCAGCTTAGGGAGCGGGAGTAATGAGCAGTTCTTC
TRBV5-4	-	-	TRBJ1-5	CASSPSRDGQPQHF	TGTGCCAGCAGCCCGAGCAGGGACGGACAGCCCCAGCATTTT